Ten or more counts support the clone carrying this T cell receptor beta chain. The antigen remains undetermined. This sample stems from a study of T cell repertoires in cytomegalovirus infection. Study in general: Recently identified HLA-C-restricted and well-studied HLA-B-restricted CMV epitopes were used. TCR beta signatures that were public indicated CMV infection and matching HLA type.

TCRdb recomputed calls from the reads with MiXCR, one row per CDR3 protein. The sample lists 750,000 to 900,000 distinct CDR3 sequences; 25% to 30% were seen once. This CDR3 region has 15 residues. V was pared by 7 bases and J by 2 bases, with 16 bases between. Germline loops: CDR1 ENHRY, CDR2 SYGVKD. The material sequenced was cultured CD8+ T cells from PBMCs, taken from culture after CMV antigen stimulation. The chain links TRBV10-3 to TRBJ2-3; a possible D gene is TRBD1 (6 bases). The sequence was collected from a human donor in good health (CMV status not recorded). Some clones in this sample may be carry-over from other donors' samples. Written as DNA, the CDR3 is TGTGCCATCACCTCCCGGGACACCCACACAGATACGCAGTATTTT. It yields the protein CAITSRDTHTDTQYF.